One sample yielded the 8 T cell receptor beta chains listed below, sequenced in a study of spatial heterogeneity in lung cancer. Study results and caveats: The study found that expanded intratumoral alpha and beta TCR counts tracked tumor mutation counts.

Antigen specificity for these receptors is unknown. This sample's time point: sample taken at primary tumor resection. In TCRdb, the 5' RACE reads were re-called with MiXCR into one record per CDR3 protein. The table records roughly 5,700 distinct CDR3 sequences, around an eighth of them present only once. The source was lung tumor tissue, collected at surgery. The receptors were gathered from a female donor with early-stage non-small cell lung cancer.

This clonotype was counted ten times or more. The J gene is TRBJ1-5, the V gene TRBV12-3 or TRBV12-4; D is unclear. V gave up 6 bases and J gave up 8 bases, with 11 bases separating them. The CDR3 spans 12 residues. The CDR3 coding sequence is TGTGCCAGCAGGCTAAGGGCCGAGCCCCAGCATTTT. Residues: CASRLRAEPQHF.

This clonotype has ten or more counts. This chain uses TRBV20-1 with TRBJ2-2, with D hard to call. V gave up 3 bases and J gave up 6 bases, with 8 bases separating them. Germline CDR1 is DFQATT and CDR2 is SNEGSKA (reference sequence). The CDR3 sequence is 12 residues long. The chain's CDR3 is CSASRGAGELFF. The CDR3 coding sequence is TGCAGTGCTAGTAGAGGCGCCGGGGAGCTGTTTTTT.

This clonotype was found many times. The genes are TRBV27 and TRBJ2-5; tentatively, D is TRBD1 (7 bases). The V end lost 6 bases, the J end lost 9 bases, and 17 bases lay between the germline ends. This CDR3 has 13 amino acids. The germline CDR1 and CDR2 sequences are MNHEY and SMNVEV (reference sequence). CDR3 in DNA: TGTGCCAGCAGCCGGGACAGCCGGGACTCCCAGTACTTC. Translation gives CASSRDSRDSQYF.

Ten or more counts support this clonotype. The CDR3 sequence: CASSQRLAGVTGELFF. In DNA form, the CDR3 reads TGTGCCAGCAGTCAACGACTAGCGGGAGTGACCGGGGAGCTGTTTTTT. The rearrangement uses TRBV2 and TRBJ2-2; 12 nucleotides align to TRBD2. CDR3 length: 16 residues. The junction had 6 bases not matched to a gene; V was cut back by 5 bases and J by 5 bases. CDR1 is SNHLY, CDR2 FYNNEI, per germline. Combining the CDR3 with reference TRBV2 and TRBJ2-2 gives the whole variable domain EPEVTQTPSHQVTQMGQEVILRCVPISNHLYFYWYRQILGQKVEFLVSFYNNEISEKSEIFDDQFSVERPDGSNFTLKIRSTKLEDSAMYFCASSQRLAGVTGELFFGEGSRLTVL.

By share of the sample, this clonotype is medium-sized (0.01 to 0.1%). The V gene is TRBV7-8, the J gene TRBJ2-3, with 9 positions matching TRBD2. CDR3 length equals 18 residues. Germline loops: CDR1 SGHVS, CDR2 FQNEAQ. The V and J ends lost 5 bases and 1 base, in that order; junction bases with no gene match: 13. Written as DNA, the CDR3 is TGTGCCAGCAGCCTCTTTGCGGGAGGGCCCTCGGGCACAGATACGCAGTATTTT. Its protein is CASSLFAGGPSGTDTQYF.

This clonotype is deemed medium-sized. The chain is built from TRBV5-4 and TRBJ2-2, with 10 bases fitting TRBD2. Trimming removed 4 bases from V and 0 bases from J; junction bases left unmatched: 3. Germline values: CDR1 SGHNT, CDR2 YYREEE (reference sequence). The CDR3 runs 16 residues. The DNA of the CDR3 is TGTGCCAGCAGCCGGACTAGCGGAGCGAACACCGGGGAGCTGTTTTTT. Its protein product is CASSRTSGANTGELFF. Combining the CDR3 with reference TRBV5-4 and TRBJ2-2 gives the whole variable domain ETGVTQSPTHLIKTRGQQVTLRCSSQSGHNTVSWYQQALGQGPQFIFQYYREEENGRGNFPPRFSGLQFPNYSSELNVNALELDDSALYLCASSRTSGANTGELFFGEGSRLTVL.

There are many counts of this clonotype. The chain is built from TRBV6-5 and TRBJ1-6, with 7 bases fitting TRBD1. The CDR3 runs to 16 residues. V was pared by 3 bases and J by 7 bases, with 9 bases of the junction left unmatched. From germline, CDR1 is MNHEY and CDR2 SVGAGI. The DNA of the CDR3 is TGTGCCAGCAGTTATGGGACAGCTGTCCCAAATTCACCCCTCCACTTT. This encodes CASSYGTAVPNSPLHF.

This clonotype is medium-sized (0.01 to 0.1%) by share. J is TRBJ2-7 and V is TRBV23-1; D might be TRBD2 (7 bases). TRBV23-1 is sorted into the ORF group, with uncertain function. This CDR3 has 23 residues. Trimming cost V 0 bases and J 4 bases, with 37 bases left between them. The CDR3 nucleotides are TGCGCCAGCAGTCAATCGAGGGGGGGGGTTCCCGAGAAGGTTCACCTTAATCTTTACGAGCAGTACGTC. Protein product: CASSQSRGGVPEKVHLNLYEQYV.